A single sample gave rise to the 32 T cell receptor beta chains below, sequenced in a study of spatial heterogeneity in lung cancer. TCRdb reprocessed the 5' RACE reads with MiXCR, giving one entry per CDR3 protein. The sample lists roughly 80,000 distinct CDR3 sequences, around 7.8% occurring once. This sample's time point: sample taken at primary tumor resection. The material sequenced was PBMCs, taken at surgery. These receptors were taken from a male donor with early-stage non-small cell lung cancer.

The chain carries TRBV4-3 and TRBJ1-1; D remains unclear. The CDR3 contains 13 residues. Deletions cut 2 bases from V and 7 bases from J, with 11 bases between. Germline lookup yields CDR1 LGHNA and CDR2 YSLEER. As DNA, the CDR3 is TGCGCCAGCAGCCAATATGGGGAAGGTGAAGCTTTCTTT. Its protein product is CASSQYGEGEAFF.

This clonotype was observed many times. The chain links TRBV20-1 to TRBJ2-1, with D possibly called TRBD1 or TRBD2 (5 bases each). CDR3 length: 16 amino acids. Trimming left V 3 bases short and J 0 bases short, with 15 bases between. Germline V gives CDR1 DFQATT, CDR2 SNEGSKA (reference sequence). CDR3 nucleotides: TGCAGTGCTAGGCCCCAAACGGGACCCTCCTACAATGAGCAGTTCTTC. Encoded protein: CSARPQTGPSYNEQFF.

This clonotype was observed a few times. The chain carries TRBV4-3 and TRBJ2-7, with 16 bases lining up with TRBD2. CDR3 length: 15 amino acids. The germline V gene has CDR1 LGHNA and CDR2 YSLEER. V gave up 4 bases and J gave up 4 bases; unmatched junction bases: 1. The DNA of the CDR3 is TGCGCCAGCAGCCGGGGACTAGCGGGAGGGTACGAGCAGTACTTC. This encodes CASSRGLAGGYEQYF.

This clonotype has a count of ten or more. The rearrangement uses TRBV12-3 or TRBV12-4 and TRBJ2-1; 7 nucleotides align to TRBD2. V dropped 6 bases and J dropped 4; count of bases not matched to a gene: 9. This CDR3 has 15 residues. The CDR3 region has the DNA TGTGCCAGCAGGGCTGGACTAGGGGCTTACAATGAGCAGTTCTTC. It is translated as CASRAGLGAYNEQFF.

This clonotype was picked up many times. The chain employs TRBV2 and TRBJ1-2, with a possible D match to TRBD1 (6 bases). Germline loops: CDR1 SNHLY, CDR2 FYNNEI. The CDR3 has 14 residues. The ends were cut back, 6 bases at V and 6 bases at J, with 17 bases in the middle. CDR3 protein: CASRENGGRDGYTF. The CDR3 DNA follows: TGTGCCAGCAGGGAGAACGGGGGCAGAGATGGCTACACCTTC.

The chain is built from TRBV7-9 and TRBJ1-2, with D possibly being TRBD1 (5 bases). This CDR3 spans 14 amino acids. Trimming took off 5 bases at V and 1 base at J, with 11 bases between the two ends. CDR1 and CDR2 (germline): SEHNR, FQNEAQ (reference sequence). CDR3 protein: CASSPGTLNYGYTF. The DNA for the CDR3 is TGTGCCAGCAGCCCCGGGACGCTTAACTATGGCTACACCTTC.

There are many counts of this clonotype. The gene calls are TRBV20-1 and TRBJ2-3; 7 bases are a match to TRBD1. Germline-derived CDR1 and CDR2 are DFQATT and SNEGSKA (reference sequence). CDR3 length: 16 residues. V lost 1 base to trimming and J lost 4 bases; unmatched junction nucleotides: 11. CDR3: CSARGSTGSIADTQYF. DNA of the CDR3: TGCAGTGCTAGAGGATCGACAGGGTCGATTGCAGATACGCAGTATTTT.

This clonotype was detected ten times or more. This chain joins TRBV5-5 and TRBJ1-2; tentatively, D is TRBD1 (6 bases). The CDR3 covers 13 residues. The germline CDR1 and CDR2 sequences are SGHKS and YYEKEE (reference sequence). The V gene lost 4 bases and the J gene lost 4 bases, with 11 bases spanning the gap. Here the CDR3 reads CASSMDSTYGYTF. The CDR3 coding sequence is TGTGCCAGCAGCATGGACAGTACCTATGGCTACACCTTC. The full variable domain, completed using reference TRBV5-5 and TRBJ1-2, is DAGVTQSPTHLIKTRGQQVTLRCSPISGHKSVSWYQQVLGQGPQFIFQYYEKEERGRGNFPDRFSARQFPNYSSELNVNALLLGDSALYLCASSMDSTYGYTFGSGTRLTVV.

Many counts were recorded for this clonotype. The chain couples TRBV6-2 or TRBV6-3 to TRBJ2-1, with 13 bases that match TRBD2. In germline, CDR1 is MNHEY, CDR2 SVGEGT. This CDR3 is 15 amino acids long. After removal of 5 bases from V and 14 bases from J, the junction contained 12 bases not matched to a gene. CDR3 DNA sequence: TGTGCCAGCAGTGACCCCGGGACTAGCGGGACCTTTAAGTTCTTC. The encoded protein is CASSDPGTSGTFKFF.

This clonotype was seen many times. The genes are TRBV20-1 and TRBJ1-5, with a weak D call TRBD1 (5 bases). The CDR3 consists of 15 residues. CDR1 DFQATT and CDR2 SNEGSKA come from the germline V gene (reference sequence). With 0 bases removed from V and 7 bases from J, the gap between germline ends came to 16 bases. CDR3: CSARDPNSRDQPQHF. CDR3 in DNA: TGCAGTGCTAGAGACCCGAACAGCAGGGACCAGCCCCAGCATTTT.

Ten or more counts support this clonotype. The rearrangement uses TRBV7-6 and TRBJ2-7; 7 bases match TRBD1. V shed 6 bases, J shed 1 base, and the junction held 3 bases outside the gene matches. Per the germline V gene, CDR1 is SGHVS and CDR2 is FNYEAQ. The CDR3 consists of 13 residues. For the CDR3, the DNA is TGTGCCAGCAGTCGACAGGGATCCTACGAGCAGTACTTC. As protein: CASSRQGSYEQYF.

In this sample, this clonotype turned up a few times. The V gene is TRBV25-1, the J gene TRBJ1-2, with a weak D call TRBD1 (5 bases). This CDR3 contains 13 residues. CDR1 and CDR2 from the germline V gene are MGHDK and SYGVNS. The V gene lost 3 bases and the J gene lost 5 bases, with 10 bases spanning the gap. The CDR3 DNA sequence: TGTGCCAGCAGTGACCGGGGGGTGTATGGCTACACCTTC. It yields the protein CASSDRGVYGYTF.

This chain connects TRBV18 to TRBJ1-4, with no clear D. Germline values: CDR1 KGHSH, CDR2 LQKENI. The CDR3 runs to 16 residues. V lost 3 bases and J 0 bases, leaving 11 bases between the germline ends. This chain's CDR3 is CASSPISAATNEKLFF. The CDR3 DNA is TGTGCCAGCTCACCGATCAGTGCGGCAACTAATGAAAAACTGTTTTTT.

This clonotype was counted only a few times. The chain carries TRBV6-6 and TRBJ2-1; 7 positions agree with TRBD2. J was trimmed by 8 bases and V by 8 bases; bases with no gene match: 12. This CDR3 has 14 amino acids. Germline V gives CDR1 MNHNY, CDR2 SVGAGI (reference sequence). The CDR3 bases are TGTGCCAGCCGTATTGCGGGAGTGACGGATGAGCAGTTCTTC. It encodes CASRIAGVTDEQFF.

The V call is TRBV10-2, the J call TRBJ1-5; 8 bases match TRBD1. The V gene end was trimmed by 5 bases and the J gene end by 5 bases; junction bases not matched to a gene: 8. This CDR3 is built from 15 residues. The germline V gene encodes CDR1 WSHSY and CDR2 SAAADI. CDR3 amino acids: CASSPGQGQDQPQHF. The CDR3 DNA is TGCGCCAGCAGTCCCGGACAGGGACAAGATCAGCCCCAGCATTTT.

This clonotype has at least ten counts. The chain uses TRBV12-3 or TRBV12-4 and TRBJ2-3, with 12 bases aligning to TRBD1. The trim removed 4 bases at V and 6 bases at J, leaving 11 bases unmatched. The CDR3 contains 17 residues. The DNA of the CDR3 is TGTGCCAGCAGTTCACTAGGGGGACAGGGGGCAGCGGATACGCAGTATTTT. Protein: CASSSLGGQGAADTQYF.

This clonotype has a count of ten or more. The chain links TRBV4-2 to TRBJ1-5; no clear D gene. Between the trimmed V and J ends, which lost 2 bases and 7 bases, there was a span of 12 bases. The CDR3 runs 14 residues. The germline V gene has CDR1 LGHNA and CDR2 YNFKEQ. The DNA for the CDR3 is TGTGCCAGCAGCCAACGACTCGTGGGCCAGCCCCAGCATTTT. As protein: CASSQRLVGQPQHF.

The table lists this clonotype with a few counts. A junction end diverges from the germline sequence, so it may reflect a read error. CDR3 sequence: CSVVGQPYGQYF. CDR3 in DNA: TGCAGCGTTGTGGGGCAGCCATACGGGCAGTACTTC. The chain links TRBV29-1 to TRBJ2-7; the D gene is possibly TRBD1 (5 bases). This CDR3 region has 12 residues. Looked up from germline, CDR1 is SQVTM and CDR2 is ANQGSEA.

This clonotype appeared many times. The J gene is TRBJ1-6, the V gene TRBV5-1, with a tentative D call TRBD1 (6 bases). This CDR3 has 14 residues. The germline V gene encodes CDR1 SGHRS and CDR2 YFSETQ. V gave up 5 bases and J gave up 9 bases, with 15 bases separating them. This chain's CDR3 is CASRQGHPSSPLHF. CDR3 DNA: TGCGCCAGCAGACAGGGCCATCCCTCTTCACCCCTCCACTTT.

This clonotype was seen more than once but under ten times. J is TRBJ2-2 and V is TRBV30; D not resolved. This CDR3 spans 14 amino acids. With 8 bases removed from V and 0 bases from J, the gap between germline ends came to 13 bases. Germline V gene sequence: CDR1 GTSNPN, CDR2 SVGIG (reference sequence). The CDR3 is CAGLGSANTGELFF. The CDR3 region has the DNA TGTGCCGGCCTGGGCAGCGCGAACACCGGGGAGCTGTTTTTT.

There are many counts of this clonotype. The chain links TRBV29-1 to TRBJ2-3; no clear D. This CDR3 spans 16 amino acids. Germline CDR1 and CDR2: SQVTM and ANQGSEA. V gave up 1 base and J gave up 1 base, with 15 bases separating them. Here the CDR3 reads CSVEGGMLMGTDTQYF. The CDR3 nucleotides read TGCAGCGTTGAAGGGGGTATGCTTATGGGCACAGATACGCAGTATTTT.

This clonotype has just a few counts. This chain uses TRBV12-3 or TRBV12-4 with TRBJ1-1, with D unresolved. V was shortened by 5 bases and J by 4 bases, with 11 bases between the two germline ends. The CDR3 extends over 13 amino acids. The CDR3: CASSIETGTEAFF. CDR3 nucleotides: TGTGCCAGCAGTATTGAGACGGGCACTGAAGCTTTCTTT.

This clonotype was found many times. V and J are TRBV12-3 or TRBV12-4 and TRBJ1-5; tentative D call: TRBD1 (5 bases). The CDR3 is 14 residues long. The V end lost 6 bases, the J end lost 7 bases, and 16 bases lay between the germline ends. The CDR3 spells CASRTGVRLQPQHF. The CDR3 DNA reads as TGTGCCAGCAGGACGGGGGTAAGGCTCCAGCCCCAGCATTTT.

This clonotype was seen repeatedly, ten times or more. The chain carries TRBV5-1 and TRBJ1-1; D unresolved. The V gene's germline CDR1 is SGHRS and CDR2 YFSETQ. V lost 3 bases, J lost 7 bases, and 10 bases lay in between. The CDR3 contains 12 residues. CDR3 amino acids: CASSSGLNEAFF. The CDR3 nucleotides read TGCGCCAGCAGCTCGGGCCTGAATGAAGCTTTCTTT.

This clonotype was counted a few times. V is TRBV6-2 or TRBV6-3 and J is TRBJ1-1; possible D gene TRBD1, 5 bases. V was pared by 4 bases and J by 3 bases, with 15 bases between. The CDR3 length is 15 residues. Germline CDR1 is MNHEY and CDR2 is SVGEGT. Written as DNA, the CDR3 is TGTGCCAGCAGTTTAAAGGGGATCCGAGACACTGAAGCTTTCTTT. Amino acids: CASSLKGIRDTEAFF.

This clonotype was picked up many times. The rearrangement uses TRBV28 and TRBJ1-2; D is possibly TRBD1 (5 bases). Trimming cost V 4 bases and J 5 bases, with 11 bases left between them. The CDR3 runs to 13 residues. In germline, CDR1 is MDHEN, CDR2 SYDVKM. The CDR3 DNA reads as TGTGCCAGCAGTTCAAGGGACGGATATGGCTACACCTTC. Its translation is CASSSRDGYGYTF.

The sample holds a few counts of this clonotype. This chain uses TRBV20-1 with TRBJ2-1; the match to TRBD1 covers 7 bases. CDR3 size: 14 residues. Looked up from germline, CDR1 is DFQATT and CDR2 is SNEGSKA (reference sequence). After removal of 5 bases from V and 5 bases from J, the junction contained 9 bases not matched to a gene. Written as DNA, the CDR3 is TGCAGTGCTGGACCGGGACAGCTTAACAATGAGCAGTTCTTC. Translated, it gives CSAGPGQLNNEQFF.

This clonotype was detected many times. The chain joins TRBV10-3 to TRBJ2-2, with 7 bases aligning to TRBD2. Germline V lookup: CDR1 ENHRY, CDR2 SYGVKD. With V trimmed by 6 bases and J by 4 bases, 11 bases remained unmatched. This CDR3 comprises 16 residues. CDR3 residues: CAISTVGGVSTGELFF. The CDR3 region has the DNA TGTGCCATCAGCACTGTTGGGGGGGTCAGCACCGGGGAGCTGTTTTTT.

This sequence joins TRBV7-9 and TRBJ2-1; D is unresolved. This CDR3 has 14 amino acids. V was cut by 3 bases and J by 8 bases, with 14 bases left in between. In germline, CDR1 is SEHNR, CDR2 FQNEAQ (reference sequence). The CDR3 coding sequence is TGTGCCAGCAGCTTTGGATCCGGCCGGGATGAGCAGTTCTTC. Its protein is CASSFGSGRDEQFF.

The table lists this clonotype with a few counts. The V and J genes are TRBV5-6 and TRBJ2-2; 7 nucleotides match TRBD2. V was clipped by 4 bases and J by 1 base; unmatched bases: 7. The CDR3 loop spans 16 amino acids. The germline V gene has CDR1 SGHDT and CDR2 YYEEEE. This CDR3 reads CASSLSGRENTGELFF. CDR3 nucleotide sequence: TGTGCCAGCAGCCTTAGCGGGCGCGAGAACACCGGGGAGCTGTTTTTT.

The table lists this clonotype with many counts. The rearrangement joins TRBV6-1 to TRBJ1-2; 9 bases match TRBD1. Germline assignment: CDR1 MNHNS and CDR2 SASEGT. The CDR3 is 13 residues long. After removal of 10 bases from V and 1 base from J, the junction contained 4 bases not matched to a gene. The CDR3 loop is CATEGQGNYGYTF. CDR3 sequence (DNA): TGTGCCACCGAGGGACAGGGTAACTATGGCTACACCTTC.

This clonotype has more than one count but fewer than ten. This chain joins TRBV19 and TRBJ2-2; weak D call: TRBD1 (6 bases). V was pared by 3 bases and J by 6 bases, with 14 bases between. This CDR3 is built from 15 residues. Germline V gene data show CDR1 as LNHDA and CDR2 as SQIVND (reference sequence). In nucleotides, the CDR3 is TGTGCCAGTAGTATCAGGGACACATCGGCCGGGGAGCTGTTTTTT. This translates into CASSIRDTSAGELFF.